This TCR beta chain was identified during a study of T cell responses to AZD1222 COVID-19 vaccine (dated by TCRdb to the early 2020s). Study-wide context: TCR sequencing covered about 230 trial participants: 200 to 220 given two doses of AZD1222 and around 25 given two doses of MenACWY control vaccine. Trial participants were enrolled by age into 18-55, 56-69 and 70-plus year subgroups, with approximately 150, 28 and 58 TCR-sequenced participants respectively. The paper's findings and limits, for the study overall: Participants were mostly white British and included more females than males, and it was suggested by the authors that clonal diversity may have been underestimated. The 56-69-year group was small, and its depth increase did not reach significance, likely because of low power. After two AZD1222 doses, both the breadth and the depth of spike-specific TCRs were significantly higher than at day 0 and than in MenACWY recipients. Epitopes outside the regions mutated in the B.1.351 and B.1.1.7 variants were reportedly recognized by nearly half of the unique spike-specific TCRs. Because no samples from the day 14 peak response were available, repertoires could be characterized only after the peak T cell response. Only five to seven AZD1222 recipients were SARS-CoV-2 seropositive at baseline, limiting conclusions about previously exposed vaccinees. Vaccine-associated CD4 TCRs spanned the whole spike protein, with dominant responses in regions 160-218 and 743-854.

CDR1 and CDR2 were assigned from the germline V gene as MGHDK and SYGVNS. Trimming takes 1 base from V and 2 bases from J, and the germline ends sit 12 bases apart. CDR3 length: 16 amino acids, cysteine to phenylalanine. The retained sequence is limited to the CDR3, 48 bases, with the frame set at the first base. As regards this clone: It lacks a known antigen. The input lacks base qualities; no much larger clone sits a single base away.

The label giving this sample's time point can be read as: about 28 days (+/-7) after the second vaccine dose. AZD1222 recipients whose second dose came at about 4 weeks and those whose second dose came at about 12 weeks were combined into one group, since spike-specific TCR depth and breadth did not differ between the two schedules. Vaccinee samples came from UK trials COV001 and COV002, including a single-blind randomized controlled phase 2/3 trial of AZD1222 (ChAdOx1 nCoV-19) in healthy adults. For TCRbeta chain sequencing, PBMC samples were collected from trial participants at day 0 and at day 28 after the second dose. The CDR3 regions of human TCRbeta chains were analyzed by immunosequencing. Per the authors' processing: Repertoire TCRs were matched against a reference library of SARS-CoV-2-specific TCRs generated with the MIRA antigen-specificity platform. Breadth was defined as the fraction of unique TCRs that were SARS-CoV-2-associated, and depth was defined as the fraction of total T cells that were SARS-CoV-2-associated. Each spike-specific TCR was assigned to its reactive spike region and to a CD4 or CD8 class using the MIRA data. Log10-transformed breadth and depth values were compared by one-way ANOVA with Sidak's multiple comparisons tests. TCRdb took over this immuneACCESS table, retaining in-frame rearrangements with V and J assigned. Such tables are incomplete; in checked studies, under half of the missing clones stem from an unresolved V gene, and the remainder is unexplained. V and J calls and clone size come straight from that table; D and trimming were deduced from the DNA. This sample comprises around 160,000 clones, under 95% of them detected only once. Of the sample, just over 5% is held by the ten largest clones.

The source of this sequence is an adult who received the AZD1222 COVID-19 vaccine. The starting material was peripheral blood, obtained 28 days after the second AZD1222 dose. The rearranged chain carries TRBV25-1 and TRBJ2-1, with no confidently assigned D gene. The CDR3: CASSELSYGAYNEQFF. In nucleotide form, the sequence is TGTGCCAGCAGTGAATTATCCTACGGAGCCTACAATGAGCAGTTCTTC.